This T cell receptor (beta chain) was identified in a study of shared clonotypes between healthy human individuals. CD8 cells regarded as naive lacked CD45RO, were positively chosen for CCR7, and omitted terminally differentiated effector memory CD45RA+ cells. Everyone who donated was a Caucasian adult who lived in Nashville, Tennessee. For every subset, genomic DNA was evenly distributed across several immunoSEQ plates. Replicate PCRs for sorted subsets used 200 ng DNA; this equaled tens of thousands of T cell genomes. Sequenced by immunoSEQ multiplex PCR; TCRdb stores in-frame clones only, minus some. The table shows about 1,900,000 clones, with less than 95% occurring only once. Study results and limitations: Relative to clonotypes present in all four donors, those not shared had lower generation probabilities.

V was clipped by 2 bases and J by 4 bases, with 10 bases between them. Germline V gives CDR1 GTSNPN, CDR2 SVGIG (reference sequence). The CDR3 is made up of 13 amino acids. With respect to this clone: Its antigen is undetermined.

The receptor comes from a man aged 18 to 30 in good health. The sequenced sample consisted of naive CD8+ T cells sorted from blood. The chain employs TRBV30 and TRBJ2-3; D is ambiguous. The CDR3 nucleotides read TGTGCCTGGAGTCTTATTACACCAGATACGCAGTATTTT. Its protein is CAWSLITPDTQYF.